This TCR beta chain was sequenced during a study of tumor-infiltrating lymphocytes in primary liver carcinoma. The CDR3 is made up of 11 amino acids. CDR1 and CDR2 (germline): SEHNR, FQNEAQ (reference sequence). Trimming cost V 5 bases and J 8 bases, with 6 bases left between them. The study extracted blood RNA from unsorted whole blood and also extracted germline DNA. Surgery was preceded by the collection of roughly 4 milliliters of peripheral blood. Total RNA (around 500 ng) served as template for TCR beta cDNA synthesis primed by a constant-region primer. Three nested multiplex PCR rounds, a slightly modified ARM-PCR, produced the libraries for TCR beta. A C-beta reverse primer was combined with TRBV1-TRBV30 forward primers in the first two PCR rounds, and each round had approximately 9 cycles. TCRdb itself ran the multiplex PCR reads through MiXCR, one entry per CDR3 protein. The sample has 310,000 or so distinct CDR3 sequences, 58% seen once.

Concerning this clonotype itself: A much larger clone lies one base from this, so it may be a read error.

The TCR was taken from a young woman with primary liver carcinoma and hepatitis B virus infection. The sample was peripheral blood. The chain employs TRBV7-9 and TRBJ1-4; D call uncertain. The CDR3 nucleotides read TGTGCCAGCAGCACCACAGAAAAACTGTTTTTT. This codes for CASSTTEKLFF.